Listed below are T cell receptor beta chains from one sample, sequenced in a study of blood T cells in healthy people across ages. TCRdb used MiXCR to reprocess the 5' RACE reads, holding one entry per CDR3 protein. The repertoire has about 1,800,000 distinct CDR3 sequences, roughly 28% of them found once; the top ten carry roughly 8.2%. Sequenced sample: blood. The receptors come from a woman aged 25 to 39 in good health. CDR3s include the opening cysteine and the closing phenylalanine or tryptophan. Fields, in order: J gene, D gene, V gene, clone size, CDR3 DNA, CDR3 protein. A D gene is named only where the DNA matches it firmly. Where a row states a size, it is once, few, many or the class of an expanded clone; other rows omit it.

TRBJ1-2	.	TRBV6-5	many	TGTGCCAGCAACAACGGAGGGGGTGGCTACACCTTC	CASNNGGGGYTF
TRBJ2-7	.	TRBV15	.	TGTGCCACCAGCAGAGAGAGTGCGGGGACAGTCTACGAGCAGTACTTC	CATSRESAGTVYEQYF
TRBJ2-4	TRBD2	TRBV5-5	.	TGTGCCAGCAGCCCCACAACTCCGGGACTAGTGGTCAAAAACATTCAGTACTTC	CASSPTTPGLVVKNIQYF
TRBJ2-7	TRBD1	TRBV18	.	TGTGCCAGCTCGGGACAGAATCGACCCTCCTACGAGCAGTACTTC	CASSGQNRPSYEQYF
TRBJ2-3	.	TRBV11-2	few	TGTGCCAGCAGCCCCGGTCCGACTAGTCGGGCGCAGTATTTT	CASSPGPTSRAQYF
TRBJ2-7	.	TRBV5-1	.	TGCGCCAGCAGCTTGCCGGAGGAGGAGCAGTACTTC	CASSLPEEEQYF
TRBJ1-1	TRBD1	TRBV29-1	few	TGCAGCGTTGGACATCAGGGGGCTGAAGCTTTCTTT	CSVGHQGAEAFF
TRBJ2-1	.	TRBV7-2	few	TGTGCCAGCAGCCTATCAGGGCTGACCCAAAATGAGCAGTTCTTC	CASSLSGLTQNEQFF
TRBJ1-2	.	TRBV29-1	many	TGCAGCGTTGGAGGGACAACTTATGGCTACACCTTC	CSVGGTTYGYTF
TRBJ1-5	TRBD1	TRBV7-9	many	TGTGCCAGCAGCCCCGGGACAGGGGGTCATCAACAGCCCCAGCATTTT	CASSPGTGGHQQPQHF
TRBJ2-5	TRBD1	TRBV12-5	few	TGTGCTAGTGGCTCCCGCGGACAGGGCTCCCAAGAGACCCAGTACTTC	CASGSRGQGSQETQYF
TRBJ1-1	.	TRBV4-3	.	TGCGCCAGCAGCCAAGCGGTGGCCACTGAAGCTTTCTTT	CASSQAVATEAFF
TRBJ1-1	.	TRBV11-2	few	TGTGCCAGCAGCTCCGTAAGCACTGAAGCTTTCTTT	CASSSVSTEAFF
TRBJ2-7	TRBD1	TRBV28	.	TGTGCCAGCAGCCGGCCTCGGGACAGCGACTACGAGCAGTACTTC	CASSRPRDSDYEQYF
TRBJ2-1	TRBD2	TRBV29-1	many	TGCAGCGTACTTCCCCCGGGACTAGCCCCCATGAGCGAGCAGTTCTTC	CSVLPPGLAPMSEQFF
TRBJ2-5	TRBD2	TRBV29-1	many	TGCAGCGTTGTTGGACTAGCGGAGGGAGAGACCCAGTACTTC	CSVVGLAEGETQYF
TRBJ1-2	.	TRBV7-2	.	TGTGCCAGCAGCTTAGTAGTTAATGGCTACACCTTC	CASSLVVNGYTF
TRBJ1-1	.	TRBV6-2/TRBV6-3	few	TGTGCCAGCAGTCAGACACGTTACACTGAAGCTTTCTTT	CASSQTRYTEAFF
TRBJ1-4	.	TRBV29-1	few	TGCAGCGTTGAGGACCAGTCAAATGAAAAACTGTTTTTT	CSVEDQSNEKLFF
TRBJ2-2	.	TRBV7-2	.	TGTGCCGCGGCGGAGGGGCTAACCGGGGAGCTGTTTTTT	CAAAEGLTGELFF
TRBJ2-1	TRBD2	TRBV3-1	.	TGTGCCAGCAGCCAAGGGGCTAGCGGGAATCGGTTCTTC	CASSQGASGNRFF
TRBJ1-2	.	TRBV7-6	once	TGTGCCGGCAGCCCCCAGACCGAAGGGGCCAGCTATGGCTACACCTTC	CAGSPQTEGASYGYTF